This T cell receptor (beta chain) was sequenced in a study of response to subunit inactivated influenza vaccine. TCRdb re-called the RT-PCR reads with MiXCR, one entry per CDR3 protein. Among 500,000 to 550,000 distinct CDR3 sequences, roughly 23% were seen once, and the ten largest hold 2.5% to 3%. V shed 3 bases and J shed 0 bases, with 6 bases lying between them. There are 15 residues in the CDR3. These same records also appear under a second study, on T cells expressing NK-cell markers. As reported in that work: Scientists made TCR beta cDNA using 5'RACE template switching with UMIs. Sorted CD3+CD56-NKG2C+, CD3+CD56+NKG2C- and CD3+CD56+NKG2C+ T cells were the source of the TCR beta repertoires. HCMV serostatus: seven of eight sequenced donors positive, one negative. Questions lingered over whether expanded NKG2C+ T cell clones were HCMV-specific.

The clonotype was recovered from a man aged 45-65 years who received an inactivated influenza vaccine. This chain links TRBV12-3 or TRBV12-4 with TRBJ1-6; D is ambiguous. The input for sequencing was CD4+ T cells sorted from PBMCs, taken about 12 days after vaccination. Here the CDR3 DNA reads TGTGCCAGCAGTTTTATGAGCTCCTATAATTCACCCCTCCACTTT. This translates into CASSFMSSYNSPLHF.